Below are 7 T cell receptor beta chains sequenced from a single sample in a study of blood T cell repertoires in COVID-19. Repertoires were generated with immunoSEQ multiplex PCR, while TCRdb's copy carries only in-frame clones and drops some. The sample lists around 270,000 clones, roughly 84% occurring once. Sequenced sample: peripheral blood. These receptors were collected from a human donor with COVID-19, enrolled during active disease. The donor label of this sample is uncertain.

V is TRBV7-8 and J is TRBJ2-5; 7 positions match TRBD2. This CDR3 contains 15 residues. Germline V gene data show CDR1 as SGHVS and CDR2 as FQNEAQ. Unmatched junction bases numbered 7, after V lost 5 bases and J lost 1 base. CDR3 region: CASSPSSSGQETQYF. The CDR3 bases are TGTGCCAGCAGCCCCTCGTCTAGCGGCCAAGAGACCCAGTACTTC.

The chain is built from TRBV27 and TRBJ1-1; D not resolved. CDR3 length: 17 amino acids. Germline assignment: CDR1 MNHEY and CDR2 SMNVEV (reference sequence). Trimming cost V 7 bases and J 1 base, with 22 bases left between them. The CDR3 reads CASTPGNGAGPNTEAFF. The CDR3 DNA is TGTGCCAGCACCCCTGGAAATGGAGCCGGTCCGAACACTGAAGCTTTCTTT.

The J gene is TRBJ1-6, the V gene TRBV7-9, with 8 positions matching TRBD1. In germline, CDR1 is SEHNR, CDR2 FQNEAQ (reference sequence). J gave up 8 bases and V 6 bases, and 9 bases lay outside the gene matches. CDR3 length equals 15 residues. CDR3 sequence: CASRFITGGDSPLHF. The CDR3 region has the DNA TGTGCCAGCAGATTCATCACAGGGGGGGATTCACCCCTCCACTTT.

The V gene is TRBV11-2, the J gene TRBJ2-5; no clear D gene. The V end was cut by 1 base, the J end by 5 bases, with 11 bases between. Germline V gene lookup returns CDR1 SGHAT and CDR2 FQNNGV. CDR3 length: 14 residues. The CDR3 nucleotides read TGTGCCAGCAGCTTAGGCGTTTCCCGGGAGACCCAGTACTTC. Translating it yields CASSLGVSRETQYF.

This chain joins TRBV7-9 and TRBJ2-2, with D maybe TRBD1 (5 bases). Germline V gives CDR1 SEHNR, CDR2 FQNEAQ (reference sequence). CDR3 size: 13 residues. V lost 7 bases to trimming and J lost 5 bases, with 11 bases between them. The CDR3 reads CASTRTGTGELFF. The CDR3 DNA reads TGTGCCAGCACCAGAACAGGAACCGGGGAGCTGTTTTTT.

The rearrangement links TRBV19 to TRBJ1-1, with D tentatively TRBD1 (6 bases). CDR1 is LNHDA, CDR2 SQIVND, per germline (reference sequence). This CDR3 comprises 14 residues. V lost 7 bases and J 4 bases, leaving 16 bases between the germline ends. The CDR3 nucleotides are TGTGCCAGTAAATCAACAGGGAGAGGCACTGAAGCTTTCTTT. It is translated as CASKSTGRGTEAFF.

This clone was recorded a few times. This chain links TRBV4-3 with TRBJ1-5; 8 nucleotides line up with TRBD1. The CDR3 runs to 13 residues. Trimming removed 4 bases from V and 5 bases from J; junction bases left unmatched: 1. The germline gives CDR1 LGHNA, CDR2 YSLEER. The CDR3 is CASSPTGDQPQHF. CDR3 coding DNA: TGCGCCAGCAGCCCGACAGGGGATCAGCCCCAGCATTTT.